This TCR beta chain was sequenced in a study of T-cell reconstitution after alpha-beta-depleted transplantation in children listed by TCRdb under 2016. Concerning the study at large: Using TCR repertoire profiling, the study followed T-cell immune reconstitution in a quantitative way in children after TCRalphabeta/CD19-depleted allogeneic hematopoietic cell transplantation. What the authors observed across the whole study: About two months after transplant, the apparently early recovery of alphabetaT-cell counts reportedly depended on just several hundred clones that had expanded rapidly and came from non-depleted graft cells. The high TCRbeta diversity at day 60 in some patients was ascribed to recipient T cells and intrathymic progenitors that had survived conditioning. Over the following months the frequencies of hyperexpanded clones went down, and after one year T-cell counts and TCRbeta diversity were mostly credited to newly produced T cells.

The library came from PCR. Sequenced using an Illumina HiSeq 2500. To normalize quantification of the TCRbeta repertoire, the TCR libraries were built with molecular barcoding that relied on unique molecular identifiers. The raw public reads went through TCRdb reprocessing: fastp at Q25, MiXCR clone calling, in-frame beta chains kept. Rows with one shared CDR3 protein collapse into an entry with the most common genes and DNA. Across this sample there are under 250,000 distinct CDR3 sequences, with more than 15% seen only once. The top ten clones comprise 43% of the sample. The germline ends are 21 bases apart after V is trimmed by 3 bases and J by 4 bases. Reading from cysteine to phenylalanine, the CDR3 counts 17 amino acids. Of all the DNA, just the CDR3 is kept, 51 bases in frame from base 1. The treatment or condition label corresponds to: allogeneic hematopoietic cell transplantation with graft depleted of TCRalphabeta T cells and CD19 B cells. The transplant recipients were children given TCRalphabeta/CD19-depleted allogeneic hematopoietic cell grafts.

Comment on this clonotype: Its antigen is unknown. Base qualities are not at hand, and no much larger clone is one base apart.

This sequence uses TRBV12-3 or TRBV12-4 and TRBJ1-2, and perhaps TRBD1 as D gene, on 6 matching bases. The material sequenced was PBMCs, mostly from graft donor cells, taken 360 days after TCRalphabeta/CD19-depleted stem cell transplant. The TCR originated in a male patient between 2 and 10 years old who had a stem cell transplant for acute lymphoblastic leukemia, so the T cells may come from the graft donor. The DNA reads as follows: TGTGCCAGCAGTTTCGGGGGGCAGCCGGCCCGCATCTATGGCTACACCTTC. It codes for CASSFGGQPARIYGYTF.